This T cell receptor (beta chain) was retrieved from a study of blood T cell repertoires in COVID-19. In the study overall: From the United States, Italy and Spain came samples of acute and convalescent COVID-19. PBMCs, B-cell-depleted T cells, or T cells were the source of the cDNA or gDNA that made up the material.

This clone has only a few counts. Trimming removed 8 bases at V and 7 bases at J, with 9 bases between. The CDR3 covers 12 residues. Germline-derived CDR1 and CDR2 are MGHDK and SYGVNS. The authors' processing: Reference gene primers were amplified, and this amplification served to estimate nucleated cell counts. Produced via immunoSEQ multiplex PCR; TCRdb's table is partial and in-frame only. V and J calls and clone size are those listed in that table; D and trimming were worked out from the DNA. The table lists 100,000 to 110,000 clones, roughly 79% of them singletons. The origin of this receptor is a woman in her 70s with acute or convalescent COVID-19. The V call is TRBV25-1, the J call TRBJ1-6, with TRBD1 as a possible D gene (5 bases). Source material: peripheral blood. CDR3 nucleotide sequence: TGTGCCAGCCGACAGACCAATTCACCCCTCCACTTT. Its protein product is CASRQTNSPLHF.